This T cell receptor (beta chain) was sequenced for a study of CD8 T cells in Susac syndrome. Whole-study results and caveats: Susac CD8+ cells expanded clonally the most in TEMRA cells and in active patients.

Concerning this clonotype itself: The antigen is unknown.

Trimming stripped 0 bases from V and 14 bases from J, with 13 bases between. Germline V gives CDR1 MGHRA, CDR2 YSYEKL. The CDR3 is 12 residues long. cDNA came from approximately 0.5 to 1 ug RNA primed by random hexamers. TCRdb independently ran MiXCR on the immunoSEQ multiplex PCR reads; one entry per CDR3 protein. The sample consists of about 130,000 distinct CDR3 sequences, more than 85% of them appearing once. High-throughput TCR beta sequencing covered peripheral CD8+ and CD4+ T cells. It was negative isolation that provided the CD8+ and CD4+ T cells, whereas TEMRA cells were enriched by FACS. The chain links TRBV4-1 to TRBJ1-2, with TRBD1 as a possible D gene (5 bases). The source material was CD8+ T cells from PBMCs. The sequence was collected from a human donor with Susac syndrome. Here the CDR3 DNA reads TGCGCCAGCAGCCAAGATGGTGACAGCCTGACCTTC. Its translation: CASSQDGDSLTF.